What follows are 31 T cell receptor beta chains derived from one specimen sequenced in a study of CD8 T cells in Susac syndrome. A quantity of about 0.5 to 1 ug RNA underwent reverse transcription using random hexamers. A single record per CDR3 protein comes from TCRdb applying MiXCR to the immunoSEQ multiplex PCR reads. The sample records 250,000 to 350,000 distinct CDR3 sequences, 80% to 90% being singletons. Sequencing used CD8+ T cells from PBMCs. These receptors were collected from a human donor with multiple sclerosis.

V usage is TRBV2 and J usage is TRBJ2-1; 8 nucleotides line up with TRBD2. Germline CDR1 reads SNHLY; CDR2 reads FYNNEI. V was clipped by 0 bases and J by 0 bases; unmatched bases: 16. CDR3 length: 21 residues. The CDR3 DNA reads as TGTGCCAGCAGTGAAGCGCGAAGCGGGAGTGAACGTAGGAGCTCCTACAATGAGCAGTTCTTC. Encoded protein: CASSEARSGSERRSSYNEQFF.

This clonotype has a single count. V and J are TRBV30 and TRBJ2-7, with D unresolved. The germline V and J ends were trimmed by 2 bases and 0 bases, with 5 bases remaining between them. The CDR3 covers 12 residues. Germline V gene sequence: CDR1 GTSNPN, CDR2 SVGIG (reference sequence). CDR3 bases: TGTGCCTGGAGTCCCAACTCCTACGAGCAGTACTTC. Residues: CAWSPNSYEQYF.

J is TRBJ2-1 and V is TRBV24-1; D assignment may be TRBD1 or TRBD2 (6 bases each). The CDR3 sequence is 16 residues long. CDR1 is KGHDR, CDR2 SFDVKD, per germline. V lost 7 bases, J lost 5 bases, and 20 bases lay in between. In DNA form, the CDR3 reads TGTGCCACCAGCCAGAGAGGGGGGTCTGGGCACAATGAGCAGTTCTTC. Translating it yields CATSQRGGSGHNEQFF.

CDR3 region: CASKQDSYEQYF. DNA for the CDR3: TGCGCCAGCAAACAGGACTCCTACGAGCAGTACTTC. The V call is TRBV5-1, the J call TRBJ2-7, with D perhaps TRBD1 (5 bases). Germline-derived CDR1 and CDR2 are SGHRS and YFSETQ. V lost 6 bases and J lost 0, with 7 bases in between. There are 12 residues in the CDR3.

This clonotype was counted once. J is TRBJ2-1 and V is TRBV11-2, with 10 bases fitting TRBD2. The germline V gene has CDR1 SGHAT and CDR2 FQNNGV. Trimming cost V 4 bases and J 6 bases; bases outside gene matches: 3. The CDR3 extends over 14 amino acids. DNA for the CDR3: TGTGCCAGCAGCTCTCTAGCGGGAGTCAATGAGCAGTTCTTC. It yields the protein CASSSLAGVNEQFF.

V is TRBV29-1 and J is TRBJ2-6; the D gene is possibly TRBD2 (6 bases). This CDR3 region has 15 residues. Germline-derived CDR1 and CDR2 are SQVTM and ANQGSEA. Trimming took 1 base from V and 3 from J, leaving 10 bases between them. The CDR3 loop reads CSVEVGGIGANVLTF. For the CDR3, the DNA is TGCAGCGTTGAAGTTGGGGGGATTGGGGCCAACGTCCTGACTTTC.

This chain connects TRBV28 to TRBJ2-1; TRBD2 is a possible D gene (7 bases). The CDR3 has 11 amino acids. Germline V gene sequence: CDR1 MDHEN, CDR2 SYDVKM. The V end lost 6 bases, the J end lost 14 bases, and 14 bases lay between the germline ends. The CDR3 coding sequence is TGTGCCAGCAGCACAGGGACTATCGAGTTCTTC. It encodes CASSTGTIEFF.

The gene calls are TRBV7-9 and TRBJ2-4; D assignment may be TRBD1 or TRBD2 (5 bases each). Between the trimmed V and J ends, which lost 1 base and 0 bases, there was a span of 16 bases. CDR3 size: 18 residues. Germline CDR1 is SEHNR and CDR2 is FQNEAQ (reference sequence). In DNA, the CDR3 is TGTGCCAGCAGCTTAGTGGGGAGACAGATACTAGCCAAAAACATTCAGTACTTC. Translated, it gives CASSLVGRQILAKNIQYF.

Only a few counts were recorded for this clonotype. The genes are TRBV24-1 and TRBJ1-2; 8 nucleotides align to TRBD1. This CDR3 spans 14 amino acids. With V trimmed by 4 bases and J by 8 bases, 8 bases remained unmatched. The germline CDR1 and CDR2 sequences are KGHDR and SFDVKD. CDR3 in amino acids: CATSDADRVEGYTF. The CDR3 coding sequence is TGTGCCACCAGTGACGCGGACAGGGTCGAAGGCTACACCTTC.

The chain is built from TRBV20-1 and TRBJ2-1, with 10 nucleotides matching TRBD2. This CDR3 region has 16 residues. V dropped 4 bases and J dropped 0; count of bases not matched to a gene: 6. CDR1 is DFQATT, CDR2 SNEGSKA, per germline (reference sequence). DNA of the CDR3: TGCAGTGCTAAGGAGACTAGCGGGTTCTCCTACAATGAGCAGTTCTTC. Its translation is CSAKETSGFSYNEQFF.

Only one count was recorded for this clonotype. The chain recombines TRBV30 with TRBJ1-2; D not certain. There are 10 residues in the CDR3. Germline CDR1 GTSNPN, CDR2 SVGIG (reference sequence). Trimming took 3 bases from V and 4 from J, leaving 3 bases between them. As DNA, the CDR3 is TGTGCCTGGAGGACCTATGGCTACACCTTC. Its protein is CAWRTYGYTF.

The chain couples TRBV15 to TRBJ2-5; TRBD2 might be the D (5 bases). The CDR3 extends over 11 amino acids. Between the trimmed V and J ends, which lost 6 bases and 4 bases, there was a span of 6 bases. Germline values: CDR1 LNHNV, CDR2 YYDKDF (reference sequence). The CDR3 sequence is CATRDLETQYF. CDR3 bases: TGTGCCACCAGGGACTTAGAGACCCAGTACTTC.

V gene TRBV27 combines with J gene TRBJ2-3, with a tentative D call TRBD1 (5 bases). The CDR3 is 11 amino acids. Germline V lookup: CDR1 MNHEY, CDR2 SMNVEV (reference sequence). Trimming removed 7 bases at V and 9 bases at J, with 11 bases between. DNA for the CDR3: TGTGCCAGCAATACAGGCAGGACGCAGTATTTT. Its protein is CASNTGRTQYF.

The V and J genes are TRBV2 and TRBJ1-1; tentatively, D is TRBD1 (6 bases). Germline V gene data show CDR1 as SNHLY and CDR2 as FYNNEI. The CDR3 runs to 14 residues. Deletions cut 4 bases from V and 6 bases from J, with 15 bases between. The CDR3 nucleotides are TGTGCCAGCAGTGTGCGGGGGCCTCAGGCTGAAGCTTTCTTT. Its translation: CASSVRGPQAEAFF. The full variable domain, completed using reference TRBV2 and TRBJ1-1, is EPEVTQTPSHQVTQMGQEVILRCVPISNHLYFYWYRQILGQKVEFLVSFYNNEISEKSEIFDDQFSVERPDGSNFTLKIRSTKLEDSAMYFCASSVRGPQAEAFFGQGTRLTVV.

The CDR3 spells CASSFGTTAGEQFF. CDR3 DNA sequence: TGTGCCAGCAGTTTTGGGACCACCGCGGGTGAGCAGTTCTTC. The chain combines TRBV28 with TRBJ2-1; D may correspond to TRBD1 or TRBD2 (5 bases each). Per the germline V gene, CDR1 is MDHEN and CDR2 is SYDVKM. The length of the CDR3 is 14 residues. The V end was cut by 3 bases, the J end by 9 bases, with 15 bases between. Complete variable domain (other parts from reference TRBV28 and TRBJ2-1): DVKVTQSSRYLVKRTGEKVFLECVQDMDHENMFWYRQDPGLGLRLIYFSYDVKMKEKGDIPEGYSVSREKKERFSLILESASTNQTSMYLCASSFGTTAGEQFFGPGTRLTVL.

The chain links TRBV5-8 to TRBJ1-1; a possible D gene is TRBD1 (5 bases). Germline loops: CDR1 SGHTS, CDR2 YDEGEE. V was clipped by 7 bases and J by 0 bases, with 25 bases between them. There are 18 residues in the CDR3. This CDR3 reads CASPSSWGGPRMNTEAFF. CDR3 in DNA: TGTGCCAGCCCCTCGTCCTGGGGGGGACCAAGAATGAACACTGAAGCTTTCTTT. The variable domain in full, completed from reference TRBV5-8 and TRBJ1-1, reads EAGVTQSPTHLIKTRGQQATLRCSPISGHTSVYWYQQALGLGLQFLLWYDEGEERNRGNFPPRFSGRQFPNYSSELNVNALELEDSALYLCASPSSWGGPRMNTEAFFGQGTRLTVV.

The CDR3 nucleotides read TGTGCCAGCAGCCCGACTAGCGGGAGGGCCCCATTTCAGTTTGAGCAGTTCTTC. Translation gives CASSPTSGRAPFQFEQFF. The chain recombines TRBV7-6 with TRBJ2-1; 14 nucleotides line up with TRBD2. The CDR3 runs 18 residues. Germline-derived CDR1 and CDR2 are SGHVS and FNYEAQ. Trimming at V came to 5 bases and at J to 9 bases, leaving 15 bases not matched to a gene.

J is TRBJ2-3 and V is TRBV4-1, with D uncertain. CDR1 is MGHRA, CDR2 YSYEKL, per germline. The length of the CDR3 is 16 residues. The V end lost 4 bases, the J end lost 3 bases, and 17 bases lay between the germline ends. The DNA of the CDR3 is TGCGCCAGCAGCCCCACGGTGGGGAAGGTAACAGATACGCAGTATTTT. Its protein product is CASSPTVGKVTDTQYF.

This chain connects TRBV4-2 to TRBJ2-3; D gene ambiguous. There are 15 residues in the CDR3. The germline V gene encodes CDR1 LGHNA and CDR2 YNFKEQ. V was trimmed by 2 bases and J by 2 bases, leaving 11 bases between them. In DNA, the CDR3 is TGTGCCAGCAGCCAAATAGACACGTCCACAGATACGCAGTATTTT. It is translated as CASSQIDTSTDTQYF.

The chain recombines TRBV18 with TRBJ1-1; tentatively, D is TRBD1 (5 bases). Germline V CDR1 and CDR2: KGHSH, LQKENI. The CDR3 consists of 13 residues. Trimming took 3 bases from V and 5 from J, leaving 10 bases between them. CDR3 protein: CASSPGTETEAFF. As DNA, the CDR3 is TGTGCCAGCTCACCTGGGACGGAGACTGAAGCTTTCTTT.

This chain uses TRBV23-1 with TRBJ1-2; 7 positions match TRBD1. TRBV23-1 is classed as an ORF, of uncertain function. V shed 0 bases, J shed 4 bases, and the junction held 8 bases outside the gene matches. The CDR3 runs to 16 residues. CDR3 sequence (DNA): TGCGCCAGCAGTCAATCGGGGCAGGGGGTCCTCTATGGCTACACCTTC. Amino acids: CASSQSGQGVLYGYTF.

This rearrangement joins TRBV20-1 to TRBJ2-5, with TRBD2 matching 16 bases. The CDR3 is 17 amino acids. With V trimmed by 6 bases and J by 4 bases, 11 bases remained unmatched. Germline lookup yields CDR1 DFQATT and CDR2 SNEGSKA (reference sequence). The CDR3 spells CSALGTSGRALGETQYF. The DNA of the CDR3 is TGCAGTGCCCTTGGGACTAGCGGGAGGGCCTTGGGAGAGACCCAGTACTTC.

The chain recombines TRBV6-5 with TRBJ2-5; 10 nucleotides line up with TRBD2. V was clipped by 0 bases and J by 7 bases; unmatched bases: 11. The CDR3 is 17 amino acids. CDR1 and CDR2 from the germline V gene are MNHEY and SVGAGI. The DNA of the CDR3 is TGTGCCAGCAGTTACTCTGTTTTCGGGGCTAGCGGGAGGACCCAGTACTTC. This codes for CASSYSVFGASGRTQYF.

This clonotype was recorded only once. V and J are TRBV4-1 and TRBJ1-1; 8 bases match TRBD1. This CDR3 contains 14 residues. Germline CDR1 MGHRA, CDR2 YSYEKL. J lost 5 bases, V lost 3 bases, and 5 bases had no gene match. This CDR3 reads CASSHSQGATEAFF. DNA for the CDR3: TGCGCCAGCAGCCATTCCCAGGGGGCTACTGAAGCTTTCTTT.

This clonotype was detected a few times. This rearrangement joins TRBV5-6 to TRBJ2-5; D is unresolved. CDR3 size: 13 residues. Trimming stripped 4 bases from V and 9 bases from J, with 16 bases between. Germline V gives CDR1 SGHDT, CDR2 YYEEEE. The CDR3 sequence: CASSANQGMAQYF. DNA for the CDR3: TGTGCCAGCAGCGCCAATCAAGGAATGGCCCAGTACTTC.

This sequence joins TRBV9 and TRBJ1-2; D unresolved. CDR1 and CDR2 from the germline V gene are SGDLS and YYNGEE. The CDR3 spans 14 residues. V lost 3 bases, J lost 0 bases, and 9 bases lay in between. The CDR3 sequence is CASSGIESNYGYTF. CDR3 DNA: TGTGCCAGCAGCGGCATAGAGTCTAACTATGGCTACACCTTC.

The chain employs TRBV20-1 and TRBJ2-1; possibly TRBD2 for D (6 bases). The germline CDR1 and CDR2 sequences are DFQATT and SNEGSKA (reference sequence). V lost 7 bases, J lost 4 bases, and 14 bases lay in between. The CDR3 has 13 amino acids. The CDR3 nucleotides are TGCAGTGTCCGTAGCGGAGGTTACAATGAGCAGTTCTTC. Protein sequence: CSVRSGGYNEQFF.

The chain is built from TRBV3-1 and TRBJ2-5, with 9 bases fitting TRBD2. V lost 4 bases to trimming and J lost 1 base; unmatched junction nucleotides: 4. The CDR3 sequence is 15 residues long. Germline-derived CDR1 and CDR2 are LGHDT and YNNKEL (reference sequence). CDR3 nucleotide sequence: TGTGCCAGCAGCCGCGGGAGGGCCCTCCAAGAGACCCAGTACTTC. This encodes CASSRGRALQETQYF.

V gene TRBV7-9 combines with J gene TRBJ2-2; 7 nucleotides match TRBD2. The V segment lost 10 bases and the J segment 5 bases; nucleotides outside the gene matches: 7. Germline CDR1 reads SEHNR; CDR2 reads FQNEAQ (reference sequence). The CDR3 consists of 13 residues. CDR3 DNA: TGTGCCACTGAGCGGGAACGAACCGGGGAGCTGTTTTTT. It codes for CATERERTGELFF.

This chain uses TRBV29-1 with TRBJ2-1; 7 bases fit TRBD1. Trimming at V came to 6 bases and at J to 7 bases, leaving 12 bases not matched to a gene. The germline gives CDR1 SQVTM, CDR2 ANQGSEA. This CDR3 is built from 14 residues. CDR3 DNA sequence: TGCAGCGTACTGGAAGGACAGGAGAGGAATGAGCAGTTCTTC. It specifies CSVLEGQERNEQFF.

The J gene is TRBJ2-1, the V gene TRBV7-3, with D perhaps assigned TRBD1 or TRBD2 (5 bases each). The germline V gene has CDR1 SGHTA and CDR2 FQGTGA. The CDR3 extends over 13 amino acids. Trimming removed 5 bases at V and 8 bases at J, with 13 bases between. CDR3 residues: CASSEQRGDEQFF. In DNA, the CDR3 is TGTGCCAGCAGCGAGCAACGGGGCGATGAGCAGTTCTTC. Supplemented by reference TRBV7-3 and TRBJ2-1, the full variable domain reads GAGVSQTPSNKVTEKGKYVELRCDPISGHTALYWYRQSLGQGPEFLIYFQGTGAADDSGLPNDRFFAVRPEGSVSTLKIQRTERGDSAVYLCASSEQRGDEQFFGPGTRLTVL.